This T cell receptor beta chain was sequenced in a study of blood T cell repertoires in COVID-19. V lost 0 bases and J 1 base, leaving 20 bases between the germline ends. There are 19 residues in the CDR3. Germline assignment: CDR1 SGHTA and CDR2 FQGNSA. The repertoire was sequenced with immunoSEQ multiplex PCR; TCRdb's copy has only in-frame clones and lacks some. The table lists about 200,000 clones, approximately 83% of them singletons. Sequencing input: PBMCs or T cells enriched from blood (not recorded which). This receptor was taken from a man between 35 and 55 years old who had recovered from COVID-19. The chain has TRBV7-2 and TRBJ2-3, with D possibly TRBD2 on 6 matching bases. The DNA of the CDR3 is TGTGCCAGCAGCTTAGCGTATTATTTCGGGGGATTGGGCACAGATACGCAGTATTTT. Translating gives CASSLAYYFGGLGTDTQYF.